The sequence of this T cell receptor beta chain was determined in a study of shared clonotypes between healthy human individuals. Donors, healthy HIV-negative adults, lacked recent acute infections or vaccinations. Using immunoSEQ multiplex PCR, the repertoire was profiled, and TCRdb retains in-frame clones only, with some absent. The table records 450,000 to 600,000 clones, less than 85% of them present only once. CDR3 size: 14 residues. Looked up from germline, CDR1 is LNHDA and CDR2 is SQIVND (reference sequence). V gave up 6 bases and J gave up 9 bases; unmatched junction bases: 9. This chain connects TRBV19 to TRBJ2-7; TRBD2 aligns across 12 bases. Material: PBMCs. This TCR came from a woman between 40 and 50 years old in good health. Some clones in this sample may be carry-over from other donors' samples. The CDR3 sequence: CASSQTSGSFGQYF. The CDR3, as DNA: TGTGCCAGTAGCCAGACTAGCGGGAGTTTCGGGCAGTACTTC.